This section outlines one T cell receptor beta chain sequence together with its context. As yet, its antigen is unknown. This sample is part of a study of cytomegalovirus exposure and HLA in healthy donors. Whole-study findings and limits: A cluster of highly shared sequence variants was likely a sequencing artifact.

The PCR contained 60 Vbeta and 13 Jbeta primers. Only in-frame clones appear in the TCRdb table, and some are missing; sequencing was by immunoSEQ multiplex PCR. The table shows about 160,000 clones, with less than 85% occurring only once. Germline loops: CDR1 SGHDT, CDR2 YYEEEE. This CDR3 contains 17 residues. The V segment lost 1 base and the J segment 9 bases; nucleotides outside the gene matches: 12. This rearrangement joins TRBV5-6 to TRBJ1-5; TRBD1 aligns across 11 bases. The sequenced material came from PBMCs. This receptor was taken from a man in his forties in good health and CMV-seronegative. The CDR3 is CASSLLDRGRSGWPQHF. CDR3 bases: TGTGCCAGCAGCTTGCTGGACAGGGGGCGGAGCGGGTGGCCCCAGCATTTT.